This is a list of T cell receptor beta chains from one sample in a study of T-cell memory formation after mild COVID-19. TCRdb re-called the 5' RACE reads with MiXCR, one entry per CDR3 protein. The table lists 250,000 to 400,000 distinct CDR3 sequences, roughly an eighth of them singletons. Sequences were obtained from PBMCs or a T cell subset sorted from them (not recorded which). The receptors were gathered from a man aged 18 to 29 who had mild COVID-19 (a few samples of this study predate the infection). Cell type and time point are not known. Each CDR3 is given with its conserved first and last residue. Each record gives: J gene, D gene, V gene, clone size, CDR3 DNA, CDR3 protein. A D gene is named only where the DNA matches it firmly. Size values are once, few and many counts, or a class for expanded clones, and some rows have none.

>TRBJ1-1|TRBD1|TRBV12-3/TRBV12-4|NA
TGTGCCAGCAGTTTAGAGGGGGCTGATACTGAAGCTTTCTTT
CASSLEGADTEAFF
>TRBJ2-3|NA|TRBV5-1|many
TGCGCCAGCAGCCTGCGAGAGAGGGGTCGGAGCACAGATACGCAGTATTTT
CASSLRERGRSTDTQYF
>TRBJ2-1|NA|TRBV7-2|many
TGTGCCAGCAGCTTAATCCGGGTGGGTGAGCAGTTCTTC
CASSLIRVGEQFF
>TRBJ2-7|NA|TRBV10-3|few
TGTGCCATCAGGGGCCTCGAGAGGGGCTCCTACGAGCAGTACTTC
CAIRGLERGSYEQYF
>TRBJ2-2|NA|TRBV12-3/TRBV12-4|NA
TGTGCCAGCAGCTTAGCGTGGGGGGGGCACACCGGGGAGCTGTTTTTT
CASSLAWGGHTGELFF
>TRBJ1-2|NA|TRBV4-2|NA
TGTGCCAGCAGCCAAGATCGTTCAGGGTCCTACTATGGCTACACCTTC
CASSQDRSGSYYGYTF
>TRBJ2-1|NA|TRBV7-2|many
TGTGCCAGCAGCTTAGGGTGGGGGCGCACCTACAATGAGCAGTTCTTC
CASSLGWGRTYNEQFF
>TRBJ2-1|TRBD2|TRBV20-1|many
TGCAGTGCCGGACTAGCGGGGGGGCCAAATGAGCAGTTCTTC
CSAGLAGGPNEQFF
>TRBJ2-5|NA|TRBV7-6|NA
TGTGCCAGCAGCTCAGGGGTTGGCGGAGAGACCCAGTACTTC
CASSSGVGGETQYF
>TRBJ1-2|TRBD1|TRBV18|NA
TGTGCCAGCTCACCCACGGCCGGACAGGGGAGCTATGGCTACACCTTC
CASSPTAGQGSYGYTF
>TRBJ1-6|NA|TRBV7-6|many
TGTGCCAGCAGCTTAGGAAACCGGGCCCTAAATTCACCCCTCCACTTT
CASSLGNRALNSPLHF
>TRBJ2-1|NA|TRBV30|few
TGTGCCTGGAAGAGACTGGGCTATAATGAGCAGTTCTTC
CAWKRLGYNEQFF
>TRBJ2-7|NA|TRBV7-8|few
TGTGCCAGCAGCTTTCTGACCGGGGACGGATCCTACGAGCAGTACTTC
CASSFLTGDGSYEQYF
>TRBJ1-5|TRBD1|TRBV18|few
TGTGCCAGCTCACCGCCGGACTTCGGACAGGGCCAGCCCCAGCATTTT
CASSPPDFGQGQPQHF
>TRBJ2-1|NA|TRBV9|NA
TGTGCCAGCAGCGTATATCAGGGATGGAATGAGCAGTTCTTC
CASSVYQGWNEQFF
>TRBJ2-7|TRBD1|TRBV4-2|few
TGTGCCAGCAGCCAAGATCATAGCCGGACAGGGGCCTACGAGCAGTACTTC
CASSQDHSRTGAYEQYF
>TRBJ1-6|TRBD1|TRBV6-1|few
TGTGCCAGCATCCGGGAACCGGGACAGTTGAATTCACCCCTCCACTTT
CASIREPGQLNSPLHF
>TRBJ1-1|NA|TRBV6-5|NA
TGTGCCAGCAGTTTAGACAGCGGCGGCACTGAAGCTTTCTTT
CASSLDSGGTEAFF
>TRBJ2-7|TRBD1|TRBV7-8|NA
TGTGCCAGCAGCCCGACGACAGGGGTGAACGAGCAGTACTTC
CASSPTTGVNEQYF
>TRBJ1-2|NA|TRBV4-1|NA
TGCGCCAGCAGCCAAGATGGGGTTTCTAACTATGGCTACACCTTC
CASSQDGVSNYGYTF
>TRBJ2-7|NA|TRBV20-1|few
TGCAGTGCTAGGAATTGGCTAGCATCCTACGAGCAGTACTTC
CSARNWLASYEQYF
>TRBJ1-5|TRBD1|TRBV11-3|NA
TGTGCCAGCAGCCTAACTAGGGACAGGGGGATGATGAGCAATCAGCCCCAGCATTTT
CASSLTRDRGMMSNQPQHF
>TRBJ2-1|NA|TRBV5-1|many
TGCGCCAGCAGCTTGGAGAGAGGAAGGGAGCAGTTCTTC
CASSLERGREQFF
>TRBJ2-1|TRBD2|TRBV6-5|NA
TGTGCCAGCAGTTACTCGCCCAGCGGGGGCCCCCATGAGCAGTTCTTC
CASSYSPSGGPHEQFF
>TRBJ2-5|TRBD1|TRBV5-1|few
TGCGCCAGCAGTCACGGGGACAGTGGGGCTGAGACCCAGTACTTC
CASSHGDSGAETQYF
>TRBJ2-3|NA|TRBV4-1|NA
TGCGCCAGCAGCCGAAACCGGGACAGCACAGATACGCAGTATTTT
CASSRNRDSTDTQYF
>TRBJ1-6|TRBD1|TRBV7-2|few
TGTGCCAGCAGCTTGGGACAGCCAAATTCACCCCTCCACTTT
CASSLGQPNSPLHF
>TRBJ2-1|TRBD2|TRBV6-5|NA
TGTGCCAGCAGTCCAGCGGGGGGTACTGGGGATGAGCAGTTCTTC
CASSPAGGTGDEQFF
>TRBJ1-1|NA|TRBV7-9|NA
TGTGCCAGCAGCTTAAAAGGGGGGGTCGGGAAGAACACTGAAGCTTTCTTT
CASSLKGGVGKNTEAFF
>TRBJ1-6|NA|TRBV5-4|NA
TGTGCCAGCAGCTTGGAAGAGTCACCCCTCCACTTT
CASSLEESPLHF
>TRBJ2-1|NA|TRBV7-9|NA
TGTGCCAGCAGCTTGGGACCTCTCCCTGAGCAGTTCTTC
CASSLGPLPEQFF
>TRBJ2-2|TRBD2|TRBV5-1|few
TGCGCCAGCAGCGGAACTAGCGGGGGGGCGAACACCGGGGAGCTGTTTTTT
CASSGTSGGANTGELFF
>TRBJ1-2|NA|TRBV20-1|few
TGCAGTGCTGGCCGATCTCAGGGTCGGGGCTACACCTTC
CSAGRSQGRGYTF